This TCR beta chain emerged from a study of CD8+ T cells in alopecia areata. Turning to the study itself: In an open-label trial, patients got 5 to 10 mg tofacitinib twice daily. For 6 to 18 months, tofacitinib was taken, and 6 months off drug followed. Overall study results and limits: The study found higher clonality in lesional than normal scalp, especially in alopecia totalis/universalis.

This CDR3 has 15 residues. Trimming pared 3 bases from V and 0 bases from J, leaving 9 bases between. Germline V gives CDR1 SEHNR, CDR2 FQNEAQ (reference sequence). Both peripheral blood and punch biopsies of lesional scalp skin were obtained from patients who had alopecia areata. For this clone: What it binds is not known.

Reverse transcription of extracted RNA yielded cDNA, which provided the sequencing template. Sequencing was performed with immunoSEQ multiplex PCR; in TCRdb, only in-frame clones are kept and a portion is missing. Found here are about 150,000 clones, 45% to 55% of them singletons; the top ten hold just under 20%. This sequence was found in a human donor with alopecia areata. V gene TRBV7-9 combines with J gene TRBJ1-5, with D uncertain. Source: CD8+ T cells sorted from blood, taken at week 0. DNA of the CDR3: TGTGCCAGCAGCTTTGGTGGTGGTAGCAATCAGCCCCAGCATTTT. Amino acid sequence: CASSFGGGSNQPQHF.